The clone carrying this T cell receptor beta chain turned up a few times. Its antigen is unknown. This CDR3 has 13 amino acids. Trimming shortened V by 5 bases and J by 4 bases, and 11 bases separated the two germline ends. Germline V CDR1 and CDR2: MDHEN, SYDVKM. This entry comes from a study of T cell repertoires in cytomegalovirus infection. Each CDR3 protein is one row after TCRdb ran MiXCR on the reads. The sample has 90,000 to 120,000 distinct CDR3 sequences; under 25% are singletons. Study-wide results and limits: In two of eight donors, the top clonotype was HLA-C-restricted CMV-specific.

This receptor was obtained from a human donor in good health (CMV status not recorded). Some clones in this sample may be carry-over from other donors' samples. Source material: CD8+ T cells from PBMCs. The chain has TRBV28 and TRBJ2-5; maybe TRBD2 (6 bases). CDR3 protein: CASSLGTVETQYF. As DNA, the CDR3 is TGTGCCAGCAGTCTCGGGACTGTAGAGACCCAGTACTTC.